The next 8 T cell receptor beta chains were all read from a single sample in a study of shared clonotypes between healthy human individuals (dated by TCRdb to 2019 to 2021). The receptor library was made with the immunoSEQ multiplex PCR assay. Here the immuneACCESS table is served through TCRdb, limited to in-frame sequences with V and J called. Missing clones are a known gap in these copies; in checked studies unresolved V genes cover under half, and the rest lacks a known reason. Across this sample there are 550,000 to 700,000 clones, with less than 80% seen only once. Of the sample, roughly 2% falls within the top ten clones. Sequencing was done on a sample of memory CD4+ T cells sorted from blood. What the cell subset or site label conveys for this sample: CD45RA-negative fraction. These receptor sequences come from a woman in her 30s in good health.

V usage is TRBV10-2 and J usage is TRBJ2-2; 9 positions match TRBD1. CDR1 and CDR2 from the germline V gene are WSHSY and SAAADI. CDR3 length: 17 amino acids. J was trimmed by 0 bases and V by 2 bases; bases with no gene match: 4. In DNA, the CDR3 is TGCGCCAGCAGTGAGGGACAGGGGTCGTCGAACACCGGGGAGCTGTTTTTT. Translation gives CASSEGQGSSNTGELFF.

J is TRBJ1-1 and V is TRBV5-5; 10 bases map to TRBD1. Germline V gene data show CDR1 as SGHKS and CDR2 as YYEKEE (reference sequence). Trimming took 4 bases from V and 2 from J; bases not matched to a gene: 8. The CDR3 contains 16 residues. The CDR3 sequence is CASSPRTGGVNTEAFF. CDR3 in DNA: TGTGCCAGCAGCCCCAGGACAGGGGGAGTCAACACTGAAGCTTTCTTT.

Here the CDR3 reads CASSSYPGSHEQFF. CDR3 nucleotides: TGTGCCAGCAGTTCCTACCCGGGGAGCCATGAGCAGTTCTTC. The rearrangement joins TRBV28 to TRBJ2-1, with D tentatively TRBD2 (5 bases). The CDR3 length is 14 residues. Germline V lookup: CDR1 MDHEN, CDR2 SYDVKM. The V and J ends lost 4 bases and 8 bases respectively, with 15 bases between them.

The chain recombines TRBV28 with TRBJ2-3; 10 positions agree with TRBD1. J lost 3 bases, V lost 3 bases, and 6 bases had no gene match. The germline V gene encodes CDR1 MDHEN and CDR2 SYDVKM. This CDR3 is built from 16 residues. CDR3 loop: CASSFRPGQGTDTQYF. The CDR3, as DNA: TGTGCCAGCAGTTTCCGGCCGGGACAGGGGACAGATACGCAGTATTTT.

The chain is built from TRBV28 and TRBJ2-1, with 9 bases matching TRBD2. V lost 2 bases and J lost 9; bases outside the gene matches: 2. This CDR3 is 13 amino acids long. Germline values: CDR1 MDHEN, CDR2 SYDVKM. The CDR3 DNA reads TGTGCCAGCAGTTTACTAGCGGGATTTGAGCAGTTCTTC. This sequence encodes CASSLLAGFEQFF. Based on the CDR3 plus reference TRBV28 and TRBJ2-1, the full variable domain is DVKVTQSSRYLVKRTGEKVFLECVQDMDHENMFWYRQDPGLGLRLIYFSYDVKMKEKGDIPEGYSVSREKKERFSLILESASTNQTSMYLCASSLLAGFEQFFGPGTRLTVL.

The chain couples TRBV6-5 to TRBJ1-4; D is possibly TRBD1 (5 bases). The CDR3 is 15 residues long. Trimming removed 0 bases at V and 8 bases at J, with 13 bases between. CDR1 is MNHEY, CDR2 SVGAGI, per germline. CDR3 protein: CASSYSRGHPEKLFF. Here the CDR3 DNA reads TGTGCCAGCAGTTACTCGCGAGGACATCCCGAAAAACTGTTTTTT.

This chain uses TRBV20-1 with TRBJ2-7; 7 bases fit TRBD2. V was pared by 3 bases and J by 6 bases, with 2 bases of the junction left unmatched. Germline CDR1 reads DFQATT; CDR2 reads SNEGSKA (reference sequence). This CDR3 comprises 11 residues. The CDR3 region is CSASWGGEQYF. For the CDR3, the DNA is TGCAGTGCTAGTTGGGGGGGCGAGCAGTACTTC.

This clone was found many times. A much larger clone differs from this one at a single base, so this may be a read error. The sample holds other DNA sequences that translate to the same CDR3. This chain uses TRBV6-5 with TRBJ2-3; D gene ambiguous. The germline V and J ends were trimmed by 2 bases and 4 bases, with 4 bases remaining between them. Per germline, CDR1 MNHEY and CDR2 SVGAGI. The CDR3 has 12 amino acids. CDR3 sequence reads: CASSYGPDTQYF. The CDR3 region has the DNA TGTGCCAGCAGTTACGGCCCAGATACGCAGTATTTT.